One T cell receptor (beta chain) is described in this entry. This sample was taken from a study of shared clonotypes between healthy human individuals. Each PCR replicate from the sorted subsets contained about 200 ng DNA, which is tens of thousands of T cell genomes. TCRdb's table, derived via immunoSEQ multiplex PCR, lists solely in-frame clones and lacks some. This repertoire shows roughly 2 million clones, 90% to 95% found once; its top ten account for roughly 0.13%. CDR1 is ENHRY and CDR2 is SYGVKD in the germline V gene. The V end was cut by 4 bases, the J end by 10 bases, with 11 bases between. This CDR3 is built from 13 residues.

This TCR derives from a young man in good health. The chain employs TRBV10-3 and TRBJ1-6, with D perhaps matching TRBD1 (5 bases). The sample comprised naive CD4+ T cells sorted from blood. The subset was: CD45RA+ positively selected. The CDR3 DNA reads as TGTGCCATCAGTGCGGACATGCAGTCACCCCTCCACTTT. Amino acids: CAISADMQSPLHF.